Sequencing of this TCR beta chain was carried out in a study of CD8+CD57+ T cells in acquired aplastic anemia. Study details: Quantities of DNA derived from sorted CD4+ and CD8+ cells averaged 3.2 ug. Study findings and constraints: Around 29 CD8+ CDR3 sequences were shared between patients and controls.

V gave up 4 bases and J gave up 5 bases; unmatched junction bases: 6. This CDR3 comprises 15 residues. Judged by abundance, this clonotype is medium-sized. Its antigen remains unknown. Patients included in sequencing had previously demonstrated CD8+CD57+ cell expansion by flow cytometry. Researchers used genomic DNA as the template to profile TCR beta VDJ and CDR3. Each CDR3 protein is one row after TCRdb ran MiXCR on the reads. The sample shows 200,000 to 250,000 distinct CDR3 sequences, roughly 60% of them seen only once. The sample consisted of sorted CD4+, CD8+, or CD8+CD57+ T cells (not recorded which) from PBMCs. This chain connects TRBV12-3 or TRBV12-4 to TRBJ2-1; 9 bases agree with TRBD2. The sequence came from a human donor with aplastic anemia. CDR3 protein: CASSYGGGANNEQFF. Written as DNA, the CDR3 is TGTGCCAGCAGTTACGGCGGGGGGGCCAACAATGAGCAGTTCTTC.